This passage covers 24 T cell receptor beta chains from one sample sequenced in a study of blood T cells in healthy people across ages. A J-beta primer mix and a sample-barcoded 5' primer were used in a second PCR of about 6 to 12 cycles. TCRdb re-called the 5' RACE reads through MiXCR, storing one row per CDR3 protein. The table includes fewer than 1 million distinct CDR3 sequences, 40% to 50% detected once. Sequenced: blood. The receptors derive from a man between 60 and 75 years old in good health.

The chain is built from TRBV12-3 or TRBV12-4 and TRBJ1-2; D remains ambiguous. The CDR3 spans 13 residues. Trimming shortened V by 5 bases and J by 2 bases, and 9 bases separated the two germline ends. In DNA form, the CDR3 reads TGTGCCAGCAGTATAGGAGGAAACTATGGCTACACCTTC. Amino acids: CASSIGGNYGYTF.

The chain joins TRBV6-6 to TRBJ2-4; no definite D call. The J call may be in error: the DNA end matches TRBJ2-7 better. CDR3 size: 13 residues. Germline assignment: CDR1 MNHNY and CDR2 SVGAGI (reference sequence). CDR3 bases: TGTGCCAGCAGTTACGAAGGACCCCACGAGCAGTACTTC. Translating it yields CASSYEGPHEQYF.

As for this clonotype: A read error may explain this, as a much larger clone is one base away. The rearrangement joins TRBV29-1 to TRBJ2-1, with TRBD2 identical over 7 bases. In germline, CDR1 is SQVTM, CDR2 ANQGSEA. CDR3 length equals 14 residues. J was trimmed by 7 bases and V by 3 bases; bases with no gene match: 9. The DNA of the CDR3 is TGCAGCGTTGAGTCCGGGACTATGATAAATGAGCAGTTCTTC. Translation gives CSVESGTMINEQFF.

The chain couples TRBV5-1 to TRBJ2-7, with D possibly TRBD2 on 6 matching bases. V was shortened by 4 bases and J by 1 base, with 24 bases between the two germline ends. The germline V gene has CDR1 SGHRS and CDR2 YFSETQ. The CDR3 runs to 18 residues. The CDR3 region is CASSPPGPGDPQSYEQYF. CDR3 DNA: TGCGCCAGCAGCCCCCCTGGCCCGGGGGACCCACAGTCCTACGAGCAGTACTTC. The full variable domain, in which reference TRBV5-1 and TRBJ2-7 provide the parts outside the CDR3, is KAGVTQTPRYLIKTRGQQVTLSCSPISGHRSVSWYQQTPGQGLQFLFEYFSETQRNKGNFPGRFSGRQFSNSRSEMNVSTLELGDSALYLCASSPPGPGDPQSYEQYFGPGTRLTVT.

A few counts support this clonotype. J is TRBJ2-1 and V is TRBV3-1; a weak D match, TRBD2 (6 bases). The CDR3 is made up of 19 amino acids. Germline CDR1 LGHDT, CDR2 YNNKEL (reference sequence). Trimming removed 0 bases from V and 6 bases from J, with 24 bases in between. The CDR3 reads CASSQDHLNGRLGPNEQFF. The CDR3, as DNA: TGTGCCAGCAGCCAAGACCATTTAAATGGGCGACTAGGACCCAATGAGCAGTTCTTC.

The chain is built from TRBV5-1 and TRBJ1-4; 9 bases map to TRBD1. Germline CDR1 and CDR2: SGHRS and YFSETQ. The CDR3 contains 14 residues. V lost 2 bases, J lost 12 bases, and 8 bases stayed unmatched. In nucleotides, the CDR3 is TGCGCCAGCAGCTTCGGACAGGGGAGGAGAGAACTGTTTTTT. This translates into CASSFGQGRRELFF. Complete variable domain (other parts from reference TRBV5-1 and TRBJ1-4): KAGVTQTPRYLIKTRGQQVTLSCSPISGHRSVSWYQQTPGQGLQFLFEYFSETQRNKGNFPGRFSGRQFSNSRSEMNVSTLELGDSALYLCASSFGQGRRELFFGSGTQLSVL.

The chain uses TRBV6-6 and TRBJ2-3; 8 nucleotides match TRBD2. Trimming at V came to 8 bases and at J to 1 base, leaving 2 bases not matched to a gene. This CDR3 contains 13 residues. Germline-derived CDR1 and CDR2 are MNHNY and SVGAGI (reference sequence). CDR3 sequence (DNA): TGTGCCAGCGTGCGGGGGGGCACAGATACGCAGTATTTT. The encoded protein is CASVRGGTDTQYF.

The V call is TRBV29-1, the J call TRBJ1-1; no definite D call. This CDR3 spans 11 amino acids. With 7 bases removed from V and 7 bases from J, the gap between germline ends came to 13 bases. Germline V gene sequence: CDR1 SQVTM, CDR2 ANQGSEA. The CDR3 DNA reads TGCAGCGGTGTAGCCGGGATTGAAGCTTTCTTT. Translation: CSGVAGIEAFF.

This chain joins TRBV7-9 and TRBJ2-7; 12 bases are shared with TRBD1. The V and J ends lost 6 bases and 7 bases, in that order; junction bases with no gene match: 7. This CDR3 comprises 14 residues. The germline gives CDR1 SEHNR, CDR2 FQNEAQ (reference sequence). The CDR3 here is CASSPGQGAREQYF. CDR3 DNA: TGTGCCAGCAGTCCGGGACAGGGGGCTAGGGAGCAGTACTTC.

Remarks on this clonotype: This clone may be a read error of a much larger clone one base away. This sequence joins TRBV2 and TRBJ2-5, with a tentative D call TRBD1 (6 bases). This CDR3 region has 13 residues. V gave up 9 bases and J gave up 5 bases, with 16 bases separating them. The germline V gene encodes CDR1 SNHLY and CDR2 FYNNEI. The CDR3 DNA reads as TGTGCCAGTGGTTGGACAGAGGTGGAGACCCAGTACTTC. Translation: CASGWTEVETQYF.

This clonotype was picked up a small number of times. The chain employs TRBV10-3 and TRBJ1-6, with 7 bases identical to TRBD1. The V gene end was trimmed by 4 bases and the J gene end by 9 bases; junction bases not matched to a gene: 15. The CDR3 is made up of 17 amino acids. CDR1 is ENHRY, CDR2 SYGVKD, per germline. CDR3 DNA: TGTGCCATCAGTGCAGCGGGAAGACAGGGTTTTTTTTCACCCCTCCACTTT. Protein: CAISAAGRQGFFSPLHF.

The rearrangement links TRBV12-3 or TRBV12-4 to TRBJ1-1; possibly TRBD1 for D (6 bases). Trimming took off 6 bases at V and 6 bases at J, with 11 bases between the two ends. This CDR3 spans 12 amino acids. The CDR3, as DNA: TGTGCCAGCAGCTTCCCAGGGGCTGAAGCTTTCTTT. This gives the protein CASSFPGAEAFF.

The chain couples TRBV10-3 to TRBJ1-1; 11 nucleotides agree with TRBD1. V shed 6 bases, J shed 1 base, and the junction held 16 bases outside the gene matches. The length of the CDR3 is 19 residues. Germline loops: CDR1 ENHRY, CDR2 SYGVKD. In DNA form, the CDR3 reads TGTGCCATCAGAGGTAGCAGGGACAGGGGGAATTATTGGAACACTGAAGCTTTCTTT. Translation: CAIRGSRDRGNYWNTEAFF.

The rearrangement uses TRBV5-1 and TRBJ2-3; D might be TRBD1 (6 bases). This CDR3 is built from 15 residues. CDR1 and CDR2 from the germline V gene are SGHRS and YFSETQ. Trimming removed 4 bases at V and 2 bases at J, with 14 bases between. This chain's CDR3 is CASSPDRILTDTQYF. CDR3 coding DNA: TGCGCCAGCAGCCCAGACAGGATCCTCACAGATACGCAGTATTTT.

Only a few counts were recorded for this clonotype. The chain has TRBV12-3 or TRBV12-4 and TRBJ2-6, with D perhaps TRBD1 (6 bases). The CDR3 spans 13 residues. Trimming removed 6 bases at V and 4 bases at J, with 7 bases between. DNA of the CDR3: TGTGCCAGCAGACAGGGAGGGGCCAACGTCCTGACTTTC. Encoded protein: CASRQGGANVLTF.

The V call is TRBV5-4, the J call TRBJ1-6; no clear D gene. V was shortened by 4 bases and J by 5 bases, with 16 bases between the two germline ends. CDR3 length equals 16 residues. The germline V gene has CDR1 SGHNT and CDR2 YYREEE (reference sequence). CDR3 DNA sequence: TGTGCCAGCAGCCAGTCGGGTCAGCTTAATAATTCACCCCTCCACTTT. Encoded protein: CASSQSGQLNNSPLHF.

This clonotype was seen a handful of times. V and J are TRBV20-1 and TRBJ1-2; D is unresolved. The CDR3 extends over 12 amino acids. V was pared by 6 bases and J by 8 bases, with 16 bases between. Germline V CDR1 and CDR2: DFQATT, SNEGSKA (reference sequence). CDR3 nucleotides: TGCAGTGCAGAACTGGCGGCTGGCGGCTACACCTTC. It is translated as CSAELAAGGYTF.

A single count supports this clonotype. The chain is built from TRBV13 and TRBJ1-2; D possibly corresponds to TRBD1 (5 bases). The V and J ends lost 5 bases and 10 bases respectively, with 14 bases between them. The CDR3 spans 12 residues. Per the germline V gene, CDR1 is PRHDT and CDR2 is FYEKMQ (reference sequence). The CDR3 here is CASSPSGGAYTF. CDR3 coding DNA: TGTGCCAGCAGCCCCTCTGGGGGAGCCTACACCTTC. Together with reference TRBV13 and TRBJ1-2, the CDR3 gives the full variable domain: AAGVIQSPRHLIKEKRETATLKCYPIPRHDTVYWYQQGPGQDPQFLISFYEKMQSDKGSIPDRFSAQQFSDYHSELNMSSLELGDSALYFCASSPSGGAYTFGSGTRLTVV.

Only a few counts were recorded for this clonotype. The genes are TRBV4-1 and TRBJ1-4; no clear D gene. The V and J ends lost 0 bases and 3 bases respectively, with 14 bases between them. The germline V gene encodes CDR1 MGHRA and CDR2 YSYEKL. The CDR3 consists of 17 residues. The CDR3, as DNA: TGCGCCAGCAGCCAAGATTCTTCACCGCGGGCTAATGAAAAACTGTTTTTT. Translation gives CASSQDSSPRANEKLFF.

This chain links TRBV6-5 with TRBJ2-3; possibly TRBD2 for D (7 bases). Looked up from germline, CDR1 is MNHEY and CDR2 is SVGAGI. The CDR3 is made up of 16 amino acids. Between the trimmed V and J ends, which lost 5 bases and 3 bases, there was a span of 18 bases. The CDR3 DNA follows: TGTGCCAGCAGTCCCAGGGACGGGGGGCTAACAGATACGCAGTATTTT. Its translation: CASSPRDGGLTDTQYF.

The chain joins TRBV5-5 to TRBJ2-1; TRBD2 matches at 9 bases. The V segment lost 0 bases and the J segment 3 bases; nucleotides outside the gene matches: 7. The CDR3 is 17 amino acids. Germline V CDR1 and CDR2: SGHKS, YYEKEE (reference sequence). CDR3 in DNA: TGTGCCAGCAGCTTGGCGGAGCGGGGGGCCGGCTACAATGAGCAGTTCTTC. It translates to CASSLAERGAGYNEQFF. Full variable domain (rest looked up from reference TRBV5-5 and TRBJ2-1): DAGVTQSPTHLIKTRGQQVTLRCSPISGHKSVSWYQQVLGQGPQFIFQYYEKEERGRGNFPDRFSARQFPNYSSELNVNALLLGDSALYLCASSLAERGAGYNEQFFGPGTRLTVL.

CDR3 sequence reads: CASSLSTGPNEQFF. Here the CDR3 DNA reads TGTGCCAGCAGCTTGTCTACAGGACCCAATGAGCAGTTCTTC. The chain joins TRBV5-5 to TRBJ2-1, with D perhaps TRBD1 (5 bases). This CDR3 contains 14 residues. Trimming removed 1 base at V and 6 bases at J, with 11 bases between. Germline CDR1 SGHKS, CDR2 YYEKEE (reference sequence).

This CDR3 reads CASTALGGANYEQYF. CDR3 DNA: TGTGCCAGCACCGCCCTCGGGGGGGCGAACTACGAGCAGTACTTC. The chain couples TRBV7-9 to TRBJ2-7, with 8 bases lining up with TRBD2. In germline, CDR1 is SEHNR, CDR2 FQNEAQ (reference sequence). This CDR3 has 15 amino acids. With 7 bases clipped from V and 3 bases from J, the junction kept 11 bases outside the gene matches.

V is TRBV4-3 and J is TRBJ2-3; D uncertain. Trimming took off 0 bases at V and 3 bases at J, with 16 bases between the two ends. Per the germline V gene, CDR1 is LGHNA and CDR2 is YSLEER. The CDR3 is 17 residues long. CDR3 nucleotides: TGCGCCAGCAGCCAAGAGGGTAGTAGTGCCTTGACAGATACGCAGTATTTT. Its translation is CASSQEGSSALTDTQYF.